The clone carrying this T cell receptor (beta chain) has only a few counts. Its antigen remains unknown. Germline loops: CDR1 LGHNA, CDR2 YNFKEQ. The V gene end was trimmed by 6 bases and the J gene end by 3 bases; junction bases not matched to a gene: 5. The length of the CDR3 is 14 residues. The data originate from a study of OX40 agonist ivuxolimab in advanced cancers. Study information: The group had a mean age of about 60 years, ranged from about 20 to 85, and was 80% to 85% male. Previous treatment with anti-PD-1, anti-PD-L1 or anti-CTLA-4 therapy was allowed; 40% had received some.

Study-level points and caveats: Low normalized T-cell clonal expansion also characterized some of the nonresponders. In CD8+ T cells, expanded clones were on average more numerous than in CD4+.

Some clones are missing from TCRdb's copy, which holds only in-frame ones; the method was immunoSEQ multiplex PCR. The sample shows around 83,000 clones, roughly nine tenths of them seen only once. The specimen comprised CD4+ or CD8+ T cells sorted from blood, sampled in a trial of the OX40 agonist ivuxolimab. The receptor comes from an adult with an advanced solid tumor such as melanoma, head and neck, liver or kidney cancer. This chain links TRBV4-2 with TRBJ2-5, with 9 positions matching TRBD1. The CDR3 region has the DNA TGTGCCAGCAGTAGATGGGACAGGGAAGAGACCCAGTACTTC. This sequence encodes CASSRWDREETQYF.